These 8 T cell receptor beta chains were all obtained from the same sample, sequenced in a study of T cell clonotyping in hematopoietic cell transplantation. Regarding time point: recipient sample about 28 days before transplant, after cytoreduction. Libraries were prepared by immunoSEQ multiplex PCR; TCRdb keeps only in-frame clonotypes and omits some of them. The table shows 65,000 to 80,000 clones, with almost 97% occurring only once. Sequenced here: peripheral blood mononuclear cells, sampled before stem cell transplant. These receptors came from a woman in her forties or fifties with acute myeloid leukemia. Some clones in this sample may be carry-over from other donors' samples.

The chain links TRBV25-1 to TRBJ2-7; no definite D call. This CDR3 is built from 15 residues. Trimming took off 3 bases at V and 2 bases at J, with 14 bases between the two ends. Germline assignment: CDR1 MGHDK and CDR2 SYGVNS. The DNA for the CDR3 is TGTGCCAGCAGTGACGACCGGGCTCAAACCTACGAGCAGTACTTC. The encoded protein is CASSDDRAQTYEQYF.

A single count supports this clone. The rearrangement uses TRBV6-6 and TRBJ1-1; no clear D gene. Germline CDR1 reads MNHNY; CDR2 reads SVGAGI (reference sequence). V lost 8 bases to trimming and J lost 7 bases, with 8 bases between them. The CDR3 consists of 10 residues. CDR3 sequence (DNA): TGTGCCAGCGGGCGGATTGAAGCTTTCTTT. Encoded protein: CASGRIEAFF.

The sample holds one count of this clone. J is TRBJ2-2 and V is TRBV30, with 8 bases identical to TRBD1. J lost 6 bases, V lost 4 bases, and 13 bases had no gene match. From germline, CDR1 is GTSNPN and CDR2 SVGIG (reference sequence). This CDR3 spans 16 amino acids. Written as DNA, the CDR3 is TGTGCCTGGAATGCAGGGGGCGTTTCAAGGGCCGGGGAGCTGTTTTTT. As protein: CAWNAGGVSRAGELFF.

This sequence joins TRBV2 and TRBJ1-2, with no clear D. CDR1 SNHLY and CDR2 FYNNEI come from the germline V gene. There are 14 residues in the CDR3. V lost 2 bases, J lost 4 bases, and 11 bases lay in between. The chain's CDR3 is CASSERTGIYGYTF. CDR3 DNA: TGTGCCAGCAGTGAAAGGACCGGGATCTATGGCTACACCTTC.

The chain links TRBV6-1 to TRBJ1-5, with a tentative D call TRBD1 (5 bases). V lost 2 bases to trimming and J lost 3 bases, with 14 bases between them. Germline V lookup: CDR1 MNHNS, CDR2 SASEGT. This CDR3 region has 16 residues. The CDR3, as DNA: TGTGCCAGCAGTGAAATGCCTCAGGGCATCAATCAGCCCCAGCATTTT. It encodes CASSEMPQGINQPQHF.

This clone was found once. The CDR3 nucleotides are TGTGCCATCAGTGGGTCACACCGGGACGATGGCTACACCTTC. The encoded protein is CAISGSHRDDGYTF. The chain has TRBV10-3 and TRBJ1-2; TRBD1 is a possible D gene (5 bases). There are 14 residues in the CDR3. Looked up from germline, CDR1 is ENHRY and CDR2 is SYGVKD. Trimming pared 4 bases from V and 6 bases from J, leaving 15 bases between.

V is TRBV10-2 and J is TRBJ2-1; D not resolved. Between the trimmed V and J ends, which lost 7 bases and 10 bases, there was a span of 17 bases. This CDR3 spans 13 amino acids. Germline CDR1 reads WSHSY; CDR2 reads SAAADI. The CDR3 loop is CASKETHLGEQFF. The CDR3 DNA is TGCGCCAGCAAGGAGACCCACCTCGGCGAGCAGTTCTTC.

V and J are TRBV6-4 and TRBJ1-4, with TRBD1 matching over 7 bases. J lost 8 bases, V lost 6 bases, and 9 bases had no gene match. In germline, CDR1 is MRHNA, CDR2 SNTAGT. The CDR3 is 14 amino acids. CDR3 protein: CASRKPGQIEKLFF. The DNA of the CDR3 is TGTGCCAGCAGAAAGCCGGGACAGATAGAAAAACTGTTTTTT.